This paragraph covers one T cell receptor (beta chain) sequence. This clonotype was counted only a few times. The antigen it binds to is not known. No much larger clone exists at a distance of one base, and base qualities are not known. These data originate in a study of blood T cells in healthy people across ages (dated by TCRdb to 2013 to 2016). As for the study more broadly: In model experiments, roughly one uniquely barcoded TCR beta cDNA molecule per two T cells was captured by template switching. The study measured age-related changes in TCR beta repertoire diversity using deep sequencing normalized with unique cDNA molecular identifiers. Four age groups were formed from the donors: young (average approximately 15 years), middle-aged (approximately 39), aged (about 68) and long-lived (approximately 80). To avoid experimental bias, donors of different ages were randomly spread across the sequencing lanes. The study analyzed two additional independent replicas of 1 million unique cDNA reads from the same blood draw for two donors, one aged 18 to 29 and one aged 80 or older.

Systemically healthy Caucasian individuals from Russia, about 38 in total and aged about 6 to 100 years, were included as donors. Approximately 9.7 milliliters of peripheral blood were drawn from each donor into EDTA-treated Vacutainer tubes. PBMCs were isolated by Ficoll-Paque density-gradient centrifugation, with at least 6.5 million obtained per sample. Total RNA was extracted from PBMCs with Trizol reagent, with at least 6 micrograms obtained per sample. For every donor, flow cytometry on a PBMC aliquot measured the percentage of naive CD45RAhigh/CD27high T cells. The method was 5' RACE. Sequencing was performed on an Illumina HiSeq 2500. The second PCR ran for about 7 to 11 cycles and used a J-beta primer mix along with a sample-barcoded 5' primer. Each TCR beta cDNA molecule received a unique molecular identifier from a template-switch 5' adaptor carrying 12 random nucleotides. Each sample yielded at least 3 million CDR3-containing paired-end reads. The Mint cDNA synthesis kit, primed by a TRBC-specific oligonucleotide, was used to synthesize first-strand cDNA from all RNA. Following uracil-DNA glycosylase treatment, all cDNA underwent a first 18-cycle PCR with the universal primers M1SS and BC2_uni_R. Under the source paper's analysis protocol: For normalization, 1 million high-quality reads, each with a distinct molecular identifier, were randomly selected from each sample. Instead of being binned into consensus sequences, reads that shared molecular identifiers were thrown out. CDR3 identification, clonotype clustering and error correction used MiTCR with a Q25 quality threshold and the strictest error-elimination algorithm. A nonparametric unseen species model using Euler transformation provided a lower-bound estimate of total TCR beta diversity. TCRdb ran its own pipeline on the public reads, namely fastp trimming at Q25 and MiXCR clone calling, and kept in-frame beta chains. Merged by CDR3 protein, the rows form single entries marked with the most common genes and DNA. These V and J calls derive from TCRdb rather than the authors' analysis. For this sample there are some 730,000 distinct CDR3 sequences; 20% to 25% appear just once. Less than 25% of the sample goes to the ten largest clones.

Results and caveats for the whole study, not just this receptor: Observed TCR beta diversity correlated strongly with the percentage of naive T cells measured by flow cytometry. Compared with the aged group, the long-lived group had more naive CD4+ T cells, fewer expanded clones and increased TCR diversity, suggesting age selection. Because donor CMV infection status was unknown, age-related changes in expanded clonotypes were potentially confounded. Observed TCR beta diversity per million T cells fell roughly linearly with age, and a significant reduction was already apparent by age roughly 40. Total diversity estimates from one million sequenced T cells were considered lower bounds and underestimates. Bulk unsorted PBMC profiling prevented conclusive comparison of naive and antigen-experienced compartments.

Sequencing was done on a sample of blood. The TCR originated in a man aged 65 to 85 in good health.

The CDR3 region has the sequence CASSPMAVSTDTQYF. The DNA reads TGTGCCAGCAGCCCCATGGCGGTGAGCACAGATACGCAGTATTTT. The sequence joins TRBV7-2 to TRBJ2-3; the D gene lacks a confident call. V and J are truncated by 5 bases and 0 bases respectively, leaving an intervening sequence of 12 bases. The CDR3 has 15 amino acids, counting the end cysteine and phenylalanine. The CDR3 DNA has 45 bases and is translated from base 1. CDR1 is given as SGHTA and CDR2 as FQGNSA, both from the germline V gene.